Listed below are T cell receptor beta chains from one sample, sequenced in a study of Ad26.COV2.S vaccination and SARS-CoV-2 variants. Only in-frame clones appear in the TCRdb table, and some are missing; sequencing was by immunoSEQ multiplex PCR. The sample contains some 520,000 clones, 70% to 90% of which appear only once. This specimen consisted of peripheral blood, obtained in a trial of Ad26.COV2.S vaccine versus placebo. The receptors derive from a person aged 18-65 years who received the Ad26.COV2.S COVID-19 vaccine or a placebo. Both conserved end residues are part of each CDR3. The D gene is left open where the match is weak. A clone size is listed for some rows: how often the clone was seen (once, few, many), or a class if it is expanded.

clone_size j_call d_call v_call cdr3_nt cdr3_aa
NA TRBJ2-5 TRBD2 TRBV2 TGTGCCAGCAGTGAACGGGATGGGACTAGCGCGTACTTC CASSERDGTSAYF
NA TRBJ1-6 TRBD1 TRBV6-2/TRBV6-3 TGTGCCAGCAGCGGTTCGACAGGGGAAAATTCACCCCTCCACTTT CASSGSTGENSPLHF
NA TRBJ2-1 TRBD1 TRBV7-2 TGTGCCAGCAGCTTACCGACAGGGTGGGGGAAGTTCTTC CASSLPTGWGKFF
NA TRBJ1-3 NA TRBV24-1 TGTGCCACCATTTCCGGTAGGCTCTCTGGAAACACCATATATTTT CATISGRLSGNTIYF
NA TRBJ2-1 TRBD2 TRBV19 TGTGCCAGTAGTATAAGGCTAGCGGGAGGAGGGGAGCAGTTCTTC CASSIRLAGGGEQFF
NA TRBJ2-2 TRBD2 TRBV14 TGTGCCAGCAGCCAAGCGGGGACTAGCGTTACCGGGGAGCTGTTTTTT CASSQAGTSVTGELFF
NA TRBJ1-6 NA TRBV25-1 TGTGCCAGCAGTGTCTCGGACAGCTCCTATAATTCACCCCTCCACTTT CASSVSDSSYNSPLHF
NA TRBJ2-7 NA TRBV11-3 TGTGCCAGCAGCTTAGATCCGCTCTACGAGCAGTACTTC CASSLDPLYEQYF
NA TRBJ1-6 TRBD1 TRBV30 TGTGCCTGGAGTTTCAGGGACAGGGATTATTCACCCCTCCACTTT CAWSFRDRDYSPLHF
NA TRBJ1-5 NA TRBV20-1 TGCAGTGCTAGTACAGGGAATCAGCCCCAGCATTTT CSASTGNQPQHF
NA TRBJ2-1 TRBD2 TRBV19 TGTGCCAGTATTTCCGGGACTATTCCTAATGAGCAGTTCTTC CASISGTIPNEQFF
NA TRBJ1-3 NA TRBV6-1 TGTGCCAGCAGTGAGCCGGGCAGACCTGGAAACACCATATATTTT CASSEPGRPGNTIYF
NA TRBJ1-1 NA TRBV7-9 TGTGCCAGCAGCTCAGGGTGGTTGGCTTTCTTT CASSSGWLAFF
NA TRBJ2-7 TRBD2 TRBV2 TGTGCCAGCAGTGAATCCGGGCTAGCGGCGTACTTC CASSESGLAAYF
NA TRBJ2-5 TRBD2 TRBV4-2 TGTGCCAGCAGCCAACTCCAAGGGACTAGCGGCCAAGAGACCCAGTACTTC CASSQLQGTSGQETQYF
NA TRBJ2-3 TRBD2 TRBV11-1 TGTGCCAGCAGCCCACGTCTAGCGGGAGCAGATACGCAGTATTTT CASSPRLAGADTQYF
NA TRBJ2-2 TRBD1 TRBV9 TGTGCCAGCAGCAAAGAACAGGGGACCGGGGAGCTGTTTTTT CASSKEQGTGELFF
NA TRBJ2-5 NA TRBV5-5 TGTGCCAGCAGCTTAGGGATCCAAGAGACCCAGTACTTC CASSLGIQETQYF
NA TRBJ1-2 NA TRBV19 TGTGCCAGTAGTATGTCGGACAGCAACTATGGCTACACCTTC CASSMSDSNYGYTF
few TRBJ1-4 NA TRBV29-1 TGCAGCGCGACCGAGGGAAAACTGTTTTTT CSATEGKLFF
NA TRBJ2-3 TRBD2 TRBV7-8 TGTGCCAGCAGCTTTCAGGCTAGCGGGACAAATACGCAGTATTTT CASSFQASGTNTQYF
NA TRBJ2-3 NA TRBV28 TGTGCCAGCAGCGGGGCTAGTCTGGTTGATACGCAGTATTTT CASSGASLVDTQYF
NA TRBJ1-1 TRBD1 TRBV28 TGTGCCAGCAGCCTCGGGACAGGGGTAAGGAACACTGAAGCTTTCTTT CASSLGTGVRNTEAFF
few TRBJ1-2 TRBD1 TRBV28 TGTGCCAGCAGTCCTTGGACGGGAACAGGGGGTAACTATGGCTACACCTTC CASSPWTGTGGNYGYTF
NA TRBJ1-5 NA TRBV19 TGTGCCAGTAGTATAGCGGGGGCCCGCTCTCAGCCCCAGCATTTT CASSIAGARSQPQHF
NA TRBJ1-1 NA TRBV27 TGTGCCAGCAGTTTATCGACCCTCCAGGGATCGACTTTCTTT CASSLSTLQGSTFF
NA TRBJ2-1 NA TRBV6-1 TGTGCCAGCAGTGAGACAGTCAATGAGCAGTTCTTC CASSETVNEQFF
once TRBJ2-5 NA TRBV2 TGTGCCACCTCCGGGGACCAGTACTTC CATSGDQYF
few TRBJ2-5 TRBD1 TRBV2 TGTGCCAGCCTGCGTTGGGGACAGGGGGAGCGTAGTAGCGGACCAGAGACCCAGTACTTC CASLRWGQGERSSGPETQYF
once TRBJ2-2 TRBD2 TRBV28 TGTGCCAGCAACAGCGGGGCGAACACCGGGGAGCTGTTTTTT CASNSGANTGELFF
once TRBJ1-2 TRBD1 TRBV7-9 TGTGCCAGCAGCCCTGGGACAGGGGACTATGGCTACACCTTC CASSPGTGDYGYTF
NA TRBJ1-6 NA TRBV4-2 TGTGCCAGCAGCCAAGATGAGGTGGTCAATTCACCCCTCCACTTT CASSQDEVVNSPLHF
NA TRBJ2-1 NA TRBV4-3 TGCGCCAGCAGCCGTGGGGCAGGGAGCTCCTACAATGAGCAGTTCTTC CASSRGAGSSYNEQFF
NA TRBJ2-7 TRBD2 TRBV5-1 TGCGCCAGCAGCCGATGGGGACGGACTAGCTCCTACGAGCAGTACTTC CASSRWGRTSSYEQYF
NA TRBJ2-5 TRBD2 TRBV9 TGTGCCAGCAGCAAGGGACTAGCGGGAGGGGAGACCCAGTACTTC CASSKGLAGGETQYF
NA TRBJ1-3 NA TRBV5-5 TGTGCCAGCAGTCCCAGGACCGGCGCTGGAAACACCATATATTTT CASSPRTGAGNTIYF